These T cell receptor beta chains were read from a single sample in a study of blood T cell repertoires in COVID-19. Data came from immunoSEQ multiplex PCR; TCRdb stores just in-frame clones and leaves some out. Of 250,000 to 300,000 clones in the sample, approximately 90% were seen once. Sequencing used peripheral blood. All receptors come from a woman in her forties with acute or convalescent COVID-19. Both conserved end residues are part of each CDR3. D genes are given only for firm matches. Rows give clone size only sometimes, using once, few, many, or a class for an expanded clone.

size: .; J: TRBJ2-5; D: TRBD2; V: TRBV18; DNA: TGTGCCAGCTCACCGGCCTCCTCGATAAGCGGGGGGGCCGGAGAGACCCAGTACTTC; CDR3: CASSPASSISGGAGETQYF
size: .; J: TRBJ1-1; D: .; V: TRBV5-4; DNA: TGTGCCAGCAGCCGCGTGAGGGAGAACACTGAAGCTTTCTTT; CDR3: CASSRVRENTEAFF
size: .; J: TRBJ1-1; D: .; V: TRBV3-1/TRBV3-2; DNA: TGTGCCAGCAGCCAACTAAGGGGTGAAGCTGAAGCTTTCTTT; CDR3: CASSQLRGEAEAFF
size: .; J: TRBJ1-2; D: .; V: TRBV20-1; DNA: TGCAGTGCTGAGGACACCGGCTACACCTTC; CDR3: CSAEDTGYTF
size: .; J: TRBJ2-3; D: TRBD2; V: TRBV4-2; DNA: TGTGCCAGCAGCCAAGGGAGCGGGGGGCCCACAGATACGCAGTATTTT; CDR3: CASSQGSGGPTDTQYF
size: .; J: TRBJ1-4; D: .; V: TRBV11-2; DNA: TGTGCCAGCAGCCGAGGGGGGGTCGGGACTAATGAAAAACTGTTTTTT; CDR3: CASSRGGVGTNEKLFF
size: .; J: TRBJ1-1; D: .; V: TRBV28; DNA: TGTGCCAGCAGCCCCGCAGGAGCGGGGTTGGATGAAGCTTTCTTT; CDR3: CASSPAGAGLDEAFF
size: .; J: TRBJ1-1; D: .; V: TRBV5-6; DNA: TGTGCCAGCAGCCGACAGGAAAGGAACACTGAAGCTTTCTTT; CDR3: CASSRQERNTEAFF
size: .; J: TRBJ2-1; D: .; V: TRBV5-5; DNA: TGTGCCAGCAGCCCAGACAGGCGGTCTTCCTACAATGAGCAGTTCTTC; CDR3: CASSPDRRSSYNEQFF
size: .; J: TRBJ2-1; D: TRBD1; V: TRBV3-1/TRBV3-2; DNA: TGTGCCAGCAGCCACGCATGGACAGGACCCTACAATGAGCAGTTCTTC; CDR3: CASSHAWTGPYNEQFF
size: .; J: TRBJ1-5; D: TRBD1; V: TRBV6-5; DNA: TGTGCCAGCAGGCGGACAGGGGATAGCAATCAGCCCCAGCATTTT; CDR3: CASRRTGDSNQPQHF
size: .; J: TRBJ2-1; D: TRBD2; V: TRBV7-8; DNA: TGTGCCAGCGAAGCGGGGGGGCCAAATGAGCAGTTCTTC; CDR3: CASEAGGPNEQFF
size: .; J: TRBJ1-4; D: .; V: TRBV18; DNA: TGTGCCAGCTCACCGCAGGGTACAACTAATGAAAAACTGTTTTTT; CDR3: CASSPQGTTNEKLFF
size: once; J: TRBJ1-5; D: .; V: TRBV4-1; DNA: TGCGCCAGCAGCCAAGCGATGCTGGCAAATCAGCCCCAGCATTTT; CDR3: CASSQAMLANQPQHF
size: .; J: TRBJ1-2; D: TRBD1; V: TRBV12-3/TRBV12-4; DNA: TGTGCCAGCAGTCGACAGGGCATACATGGCTACACCTTC; CDR3: CASSRQGIHGYTF
size: .; J: TRBJ1-3; D: .; V: TRBV30; DNA: TGTGCCTGGAGTGTTGGGCAGTTAAACACCATATATTTT; CDR3: CAWSVGQLNTIYF
size: .; J: TRBJ1-5; D: .; V: TRBV19; DNA: TGTGCCAGTAGTCTCCCGGGAGGCAGGGATAGCAATCAGCCCCAGCATTTT; CDR3: CASSLPGGRDSNQPQHF
size: .; J: TRBJ1-1; D: .; V: TRBV6-4; DNA: TGTGCCAGCAGTGAGGGGAGTGAGGACACTGAAGCTTTCTTT; CDR3: CASSEGSEDTEAFF
size: .; J: TRBJ1-2; D: .; V: TRBV27; DNA: TGTGCCAGCAGTTTAAACAAGAACTATGGCTACACCTTC; CDR3: CASSLNKNYGYTF
size: once; J: TRBJ1-2; D: .; V: TRBV1; DNA: TGCACCAGCAGCCAAGACAGTAAAGGGGCTAACTATGGCTACACCTTC; CDR3: CTSSQDSKGANYGYTF
size: .; J: TRBJ1-1; D: .; V: TRBV5-5; DNA: TGTGCCAGCAGCTTGTCGCGGAACACTGAAGCTTTCTTT; CDR3: CASSLSRNTEAFF
size: .; J: TRBJ2-3; D: .; V: TRBV9; DNA: TGTGCCAGCAGCGTAGGGAGGGGGCGCACACACACAGATACGCAGTATTTT; CDR3: CASSVGRGRTHTDTQYF
size: .; J: TRBJ1-2; D: .; V: TRBV18; DNA: TGTGCCAGCTCGCTTCAGGCCAGGCACTATGGCTACACCTTC; CDR3: CASSLQARHYGYTF
size: .; J: TRBJ2-4; D: TRBD1; V: TRBV5-6; DNA: TGTGCCAGCAGCTGGGGGACAGAAAACATTCAGTACTTC; CDR3: CASSWGTENIQYF
size: .; J: TRBJ1-3; D: TRBD1; V: TRBV9; DNA: TGTGCCAGCAGCGTAGTCGGGCAGGGGGCTTTTGGAAACACCATATATTTT; CDR3: CASSVVGQGAFGNTIYF
size: few; J: TRBJ1-4; D: .; V: TRBV11-2; DNA: TGTGCCAGCAGGGGCGGGGGGGAAAAACTGTTTTTT; CDR3: CASRGGGEKLFF
size: .; J: TRBJ1-1; D: .; V: TRBV18; DNA: TGTGCCAGCTCCCGGCTCGAGGACACTGAAGCTTTCTTT; CDR3: CASSRLEDTEAFF
size: once; J: TRBJ1-1; D: TRBD1; V: TRBV4-1; DNA: TGCGCCAGCAGCCAACCACGCGAACAGGGGTTACATGAAGCTTTCTTT; CDR3: CASSQPREQGLHEAFF
size: .; J: TRBJ1-1; D: .; V: TRBV5-1; DNA: TGCGCCAGCAGCTTGGTGGTCGGGTACGGAGAAGCTTTCTTT; CDR3: CASSLVVGYGEAFF
size: few; J: TRBJ2-3; D: TRBD2; V: TRBV10-1; DNA: TGCGCCAGCAGAGGGCTAGGAAAGCGGGGGGTATGCACAGATACGCAGTATTTT; CDR3: CASRGLGKRGVCTDTQYF
size: .; J: TRBJ1-4; D: .; V: TRBV11-2; DNA: TGTGCCAGCAGCTCACCAGGGGCTGATGAAAAACTGTTTTTT; CDR3: CASSSPGADEKLFF
size: .; J: TRBJ1-3; D: .; V: TRBV6-5; DNA: TGTGCCAGCAGTTCAGGGGCTGAATCTGGAAACACCATATATTTT; CDR3: CASSSGAESGNTIYF
size: .; J: TRBJ1-2; D: .; V: TRBV7-9; DNA: TGTGCCAGCAGCTTACGGGGTATGGATGGCTACACCTTC; CDR3: CASSLRGMDGYTF
size: .; J: TRBJ1-6; D: .; V: TRBV30; DNA: TGTGCCTGGAGTCCACCGACACGGGGTTATTCACCCCTCCACTTT; CDR3: CAWSPPTRGYSPLHF
size: many; J: TRBJ1-2; D: TRBD1; V: TRBV7-3; DNA: TGTGCCAGCAGCCCGGGACAGGGGGTAGGCTACACCTTC; CDR3: CASSPGQGVGYTF
size: .; J: TRBJ1-6; D: TRBD1; V: TRBV5-1; DNA: TGCGCCAGCAGCCCCGGGACAGGGGGCTGGTCACCCCTCCACTTT; CDR3: CASSPGTGGWSPLHF
size: .; J: TRBJ2-5; D: .; V: TRBV11-2; DNA: TGTGCCAGCAGCTTCGCGGGACGGGGCCAAGAGACCCAGTACTTC; CDR3: CASSFAGRGQETQYF
size: .; J: TRBJ2-1; D: .; V: TRBV29-1; DNA: TGCAGCACTCGGAGGGGAAATGAGCAGTTCTTC; CDR3: CSTRRGNEQFF
size: .; J: TRBJ1-1; D: .; V: TRBV29-1; DNA: TGCAGCGTTTCGAAGACAGTTGCACAAGCTTCCTTT; CDR3: CSVSKTVAQASF
size: .; J: TRBJ1-1; D: TRBD1; V: TRBV5-1; DNA: TGCGCCAGCAGCCCCTTAGAGGGACAGGGCGAGGGGAGCACTGAAGCTTTCTTT; CDR3: CASSPLEGQGEGSTEAFF
size: .; J: TRBJ1-2; D: .; V: TRBV5-1; DNA: TGCGCCAGCAGCTTGGGGGGCGGTCTGCAAGGCGATGGCTACACCTTC; CDR3: CASSLGGGLQGDGYTF
size: .; J: TRBJ2-2; D: .; V: TRBV6-5; DNA: TGTGCCAGCCGAAGGACACCGAACACCGGGGAGCTGTTTTTT; CDR3: CASRRTPNTGELFF
size: .; J: TRBJ2-1; D: TRBD1; V: TRBV9; DNA: TGTGCCAGCAGCGTCGGGACAGGGGCCCACAATGAGCAGTTCTTC; CDR3: CASSVGTGAHNEQFF
size: .; J: TRBJ2-1; D: TRBD2; V: TRBV7-9; DNA: TGTGCCAGCAGCTTGGGACTAGTGTGGAATGAGCAGTTCTTC; CDR3: CASSLGLVWNEQFF
size: few; J: TRBJ1-5; D: .; V: TRBV5-1; DNA: TGCGCCAGCAGCTTGGGACAGTTTAGCAATCAGCCCCAGCATTTT; CDR3: CASSLGQFSNQPQHF
size: .; J: TRBJ1-6; D: TRBD1; V: TRBV23-1; DNA: TGCGCCAGCAGTCAACTGTCTTCCCGGACAGGGGAAATTAGAATAGGTTCACCCCTCCACTTT; CDR3: CASSQLSSRTGEIRIGSPLHF
size: once; J: TRBJ1-4; D: .; V: TRBV7-9; DNA: TGTGCCAGCAGCTTAGTTACGGGCGGGGAAGAAAAACTGTTTTTT; CDR3: CASSLVTGGEEKLFF
size: .; J: TRBJ1-2; D: .; V: TRBV25-1; DNA: TGTGCCAGCAGTGAACCCCGGACTGGCGGCTACACCTTC; CDR3: CASSEPRTGGYTF
size: .; J: TRBJ1-4; D: TRBD1; V: TRBV3-1/TRBV3-2; DNA: TGTGCCAGCAGCCAAATTCCGGGACAGGGGGGGTCGACTAATGAAAAACTGTTTTTT; CDR3: CASSQIPGQGGSTNEKLFF
size: .; J: TRBJ1-1; D: .; V: TRBV7-3; DNA: TGTGCCAGCAGCCAAGGGGTAGGTTCGGAAGCTTTCTTT; CDR3: CASSQGVGSEAFF
size: .; J: TRBJ1-2; D: .; V: TRBV2; DNA: TGTGCCAGCAGTGTGGACATCTACGGCTACACCTTC; CDR3: CASSVDIYGYTF
size: .; J: TRBJ1-3; D: .; V: TRBV3-1/TRBV3-2; DNA: TGTGCCAGCAGCCAAGAACTATTAAACACCATATATTTT; CDR3: CASSQELLNTIYF
size: few; J: TRBJ1-2; D: .; V: TRBV9; DNA: TGTGCCAGCAGCGTAAGCCCCGGGGGTATGGGAGGCTACACCTTC; CDR3: CASSVSPGGMGGYTF
size: few; J: TRBJ2-2; D: .; V: TRBV7-6; DNA: TGTGCCAGCAGCTTAGAGGCAGGGCGCACCGGGGAGCTGTTTTTT; CDR3: CASSLEAGRTGELFF